This T cell receptor (beta chain) was recorded in a study of regulatory T cells in long-lasting Graves disease. Points from the study as a whole: The study found lower TCR diversity in persistent Graves' patients than in newly diagnosed ones. Clonotypes that were public and shared totalled approximately 2,800 in persistent patients versus around 1,000 in new patients. When disease was persistent, TRBV28, TRBJ1-2 and TRBJ2-5 were the favored segments.

Trimming cost V 5 bases and J 7 bases, with 17 bases left between them. There are 14 residues in the CDR3. Germline-derived CDR1 and CDR2 are SEHNR and FQNEAQ (reference sequence). HTBI primers from iRepertoire and Arm-PCR of CDR3 regions yielded the TCR beta libraries. How the authors handled the data: Gene usage covered 62 TRBV and more than 13 TRBJ segments. TCRdb independently ran MiXCR on the multiplex PCR reads; one entry per CDR3 protein. What appears here as the V and J calls and clone size reflects TCRdb's work, not the paper's. The data show 400,000 to 450,000 distinct CDR3 sequences, roughly a quarter seen once. This sample's time point: persistent/refractory GD, antithyroid drugs over 5 years with positive TRAb. Construction of the TCR library relied on RNA isolated from PBMCs. Concerning this clonotype itself: What it binds is unknown.

The chain links TRBV7-9 to TRBJ1-2; D perhaps matches TRBD1 (5 bases). The receptor's source is a female donor with Graves disease. Specimen: peripheral blood mononuclear cells (PBMCs), collected when the disease was refractory, from a patient treated with antithyroid drugs. CDR3: CASSLLGGKGGYTF. CDR3 nucleotides: TGTGCCAGCAGCCTTCTTGGGGGGAAGGGTGGCTACACCTTC.